This paragraph covers one TCR beta chain sequence. What it recognizes is unknown. This CDR3 has 16 amino acids. The germline V gene has CDR1 MNHNS and CDR2 SASEGT. V lost 3 bases and J lost 4; bases outside the gene matches: 9. These data belong to a study of OX40 agonist ivuxolimab in advanced cancers. At the level of the study: Patients' therapy was ivuxolimab, an antibody that acts as an agonist of OX40 (CD134). Study-level results: Among the nonresponders, some also had low normalized T-cell clonal expansion. At 0.1 to 3.0 mg/kg, clonal expansion of CD4+ and CD8+ blood T cells had occurred by week 6.

Samples of blood were obtained at baseline, on cycle 4 day 1, and on cycle 7 day 1. Assay: immunoSEQ multiplex PCR; the TCRdb copy retains only in-frame clones and omits some. Altogether tens of thousands of clones are present, 86% being singletons, with the ten largest covering approximately 1.1%. The sequencing used CD4+ or CD8+ T cells sorted from blood, collected in a trial of the OX40 agonist ivuxolimab. The chain employs TRBV6-1 and TRBJ1-5; 7 bases agree with TRBD1. The TCR was taken from an adult with an advanced solid tumor such as melanoma, head and neck, liver or kidney cancer. In DNA, the CDR3 is TGTGCCAGCAGTGAGTTTGGTGGGACAGTTAATCAGCCCCAGCATTTT. Protein sequence: CASSEFGGTVNQPQHF.